Below are 32 T cell receptor beta chains sequenced from a single sample in a study of cytomegalovirus exposure and HLA in healthy donors. The PCR used 60 Vbeta and 13 Jbeta primers. Libraries were prepared by immunoSEQ multiplex PCR; TCRdb keeps only in-frame clonotypes and omits some of them. Seen here are roughly 110,000 clones, around three quarters observed once, and the top ten hold roughly 0.79%. Sequencing input: PBMCs. The receptors here all came from a boy under 18 in good health and CMV-seronegative.

The chain recombines TRBV6-5 with TRBJ2-1; TRBD1 might be the D (5 bases). There are 14 residues in the CDR3. With 2 bases removed from V and 8 bases from J, the gap between germline ends came to 13 bases. The germline CDR1 and CDR2 sequences are MNHEY and SVGAGI. CDR3 DNA sequence: TGTGCCAGCAGTTACGGGGAAGGGGTCCATGAGCAGTTCTTC. This gives the protein CASSYGEGVHEQFF.

The chain is built from TRBV27 and TRBJ2-2; 8 nucleotides agree with TRBD1. J gave up 4 bases and V 6 bases, and 13 bases lay outside the gene matches. This CDR3 comprises 17 residues. Germline CDR1 is MNHEY and CDR2 is SMNVEV (reference sequence). CDR3 nucleotides: TGTGCCAGCAGAGGGGACAGGAAGAGTACCCCCACCGGGGAGCTGTTTTTT. It translates to CASRGDRKSTPTGELFF.

This clone was counted only a few times. J is TRBJ1-1 and V is TRBV30; 7 bases are shared with TRBD1. The CDR3 is 13 residues long. The ends lost 7 bases at V and 8 bases at J; junction bases unmatched: 13. CDR1 GTSNPN and CDR2 SVGIG come from the germline V gene (reference sequence). CDR3 region: CALKLEGAREAFF. CDR3 nucleotides: TGTGCCTTAAAACTTGAGGGGGCGCGGGAAGCTTTCTTT.

The chain links TRBV6-1 to TRBJ1-1; D perhaps matches TRBD1 (6 bases). This CDR3 is built from 15 residues. The ends were cut back, 5 bases at V and 3 bases at J, with 16 bases in the middle. Germline CDR1 and CDR2: MNHNS and SASEGT. CDR3: CASSPYRVSDTEAFF. CDR3 bases: TGTGCCAGCAGTCCGTACAGGGTATCTGACACTGAAGCTTTCTTT.

The rearrangement links TRBV5-4 to TRBJ2-5; the match to TRBD2 covers 7 bases. The CDR3 contains 14 residues. V trimming: 4 bases; J trimming: 5 bases; junction bases outside the gene matches: 8. Germline CDR1 SGHNT, CDR2 YYREEE (reference sequence). The CDR3 loop is CASSPPGGWETQYF. CDR3 coding DNA: TGTGCCAGCAGCCCGCCGGGGGGTTGGGAGACCCAGTACTTC.

This chain connects TRBV4-2 to TRBJ1-2; TRBD1 matches 7 bases. V dropped 2 bases and J dropped 5; count of bases not matched to a gene: 5. The CDR3 extends over 14 amino acids. Per germline, CDR1 LGHNA and CDR2 YNFKEQ. The CDR3 region has the DNA TGTGCCAGCAGCCAAACAGGGGTGTCGTATGGCTACACCTTC. Translation gives CASSQTGVSYGYTF.

This chain uses TRBV28 with TRBJ1-5; D is undetermined. V lost 2 bases, J lost 6 bases, and 8 bases lay in between. This CDR3 has 13 amino acids. Germline V CDR1 and CDR2: MDHEN, SYDVKM. CDR3 loop: CASSLVGVQPQHF. DNA for the CDR3: TGTGCCAGCAGTTTAGTGGGCGTTCAGCCCCAGCATTTT.

The rearrangement links TRBV2 to TRBJ2-3; TRBD2 agrees at 10 bases. CDR1 is SNHLY, CDR2 FYNNEI, per germline. This CDR3 is built from 15 residues. Trimming at V came to 7 bases and at J to 5 bases, leaving 9 bases not matched to a gene. CDR3 amino acids: CASTPLGTSVDTQYF. The CDR3 nucleotides are TGTGCCAGCACTCCCCTCGGGACTAGCGTAGATACGCAGTATTTT.

This clone came up a few times. J is TRBJ2-1 and V is TRBV6-5, with 11 bases identical to TRBD1. The ends lost 5 bases at V and 1 base at J; junction bases unmatched: 1. This CDR3 region has 15 residues. Germline assignment: CDR1 MNHEY and CDR2 SVGAGI. CDR3 DNA: TGTGCCAGCAGTGGGACAGGGGGGTCCTACAATGAGCAGTTCTTC. Protein product: CASSGTGGSYNEQFF.

This clone appeared once. The chain links TRBV5-1 to TRBJ2-1; a weak D match, TRBD2 (5 bases). CDR1 is SGHRS, CDR2 YFSETQ, per germline. Trimming took 0 bases from V and 7 from J, leaving 14 bases between them. CDR3 length: 15 amino acids. The DNA of the CDR3 is TGCGCCAGCAGCTTGGCCAGCGGTACGATAAATGAGCAGTTCTTC. As protein: CASSLASGTINEQFF.

The table lists this clone with a count of one. The chain has TRBV28 and TRBJ1-5; possible D gene TRBD1, 5 bases. In germline, CDR1 is MDHEN, CDR2 SYDVKM. Trimming removed 7 bases at V and 4 bases at J, with 20 bases between. This CDR3 contains 16 residues. The CDR3 DNA sequence: TGTGCCAGCACCACTACTACCGGGACTAAAAATCAGCCCCAGCATTTT. Amino acid sequence: CASTTTTGTKNQPQHF.

The chain joins TRBV18 to TRBJ1-5; TRBD1 is a possible D gene (5 bases). The V and J ends lost 3 bases and 4 bases respectively, with 10 bases between them. Germline V gives CDR1 KGHSH, CDR2 LQKENI. CDR3 length: 14 residues. CDR3 loop: CASSPREGNQPQHF. CDR3 DNA sequence: TGTGCCAGCTCACCCAGGGAAGGAAATCAGCCCCAGCATTTT.

The chain links TRBV25-1 to TRBJ2-7; D gene ambiguous. Germline CDR1 is MGHDK and CDR2 is SYGVNS. The CDR3 loop spans 15 amino acids. The V gene lost 7 bases and the J gene lost 3 bases, with 19 bases spanning the gap. Here the CDR3 DNA reads TGTGCCAGCAATTTTCCCCTCGAGGAGTACTACGAGCAGTACTTC. Its protein product is CASNFPLEEYYEQYF.

In DNA, the CDR3 is TGTGCCAGCAGCTCTTACAGGGGGACTGAAGCTTTCTTT. As protein: CASSSYRGTEAFF. The chain carries TRBV13 and TRBJ1-1, with 8 bases that match TRBD1. The CDR3 is made up of 13 amino acids. V lost 4 bases to trimming and J lost 5 bases; unmatched junction nucleotides: 3. Looked up from germline, CDR1 is PRHDT and CDR2 is FYEKMQ (reference sequence).

The chain carries TRBV30 and TRBJ1-2, with D hard to call. The CDR3 has 12 residues. V was trimmed by 6 bases and J by 4 bases, leaving 12 bases between them. CDR1 is GTSNPN and CDR2 is SVGIG in the germline V gene (reference sequence). The CDR3 DNA is TGTGCCTGCCAAGGGCTAGCCTATGGCTACACCTTC. Protein sequence: CACQGLAYGYTF. Together with reference TRBV30 and TRBJ1-2, the CDR3 gives the full variable domain: SQTIHQWPATLVQPVGSPLSLECTVEGTSNPNLYWYRQAAGRGLQLLFYSVGIGQISSEVPQNLSASRPQDRQFILSSKKLLLSDSGFYLCACQGLAYGYTFGSGTRLTVV.

The rearrangement joins TRBV4-2 to TRBJ2-1; 7 bases agree with TRBD2. The trim removed 0 bases at V and 8 bases at J, leaving 7 bases unmatched. This CDR3 comprises 15 residues. Germline V CDR1 and CDR2: LGHNA, YNFKEQ. The CDR3 bases are TGTGCCAGCAGCCAAGATCCTAGCGGCGGGGATGAGCAGTTCTTC. It translates to CASSQDPSGGDEQFF.

This chain joins TRBV6-6 and TRBJ2-1; no clear D gene. The germline V gene has CDR1 MNHNY and CDR2 SVGAGI (reference sequence). V lost 5 bases, J lost 4 bases, and 15 bases lay in between. The CDR3 spans 15 residues. CDR3 amino acids: CASSGEHPVYNEQFF. The CDR3, as DNA: TGTGCCAGCAGTGGTGAACACCCAGTGTACAATGAGCAGTTCTTC.

This chain links TRBV30 with TRBJ1-5; 8 positions match TRBD1. With V trimmed by 4 bases and J by 6 bases, 8 bases remained unmatched. Germline V gene sequence: CDR1 GTSNPN, CDR2 SVGIG (reference sequence). CDR3 length: 14 amino acids. CDR3 residues: CAWTRTGLSQPQHF. The DNA for the CDR3 is TGTGCCTGGACCCGGACAGGGCTAAGTCAGCCCCAGCATTTT.

The table lists this clone with a few counts. The rearrangement joins TRBV6-1 to TRBJ2-1; 11 nucleotides align to TRBD1. Germline V CDR1 and CDR2: MNHNS, SASEGT. The CDR3 sequence is 16 residues long. J lost 6 bases, V lost 3 bases, and 7 bases had no gene match. Here the CDR3 DNA reads TGTGCCAGCAGTGATTTGGAAGGGACAGGGGGCAATGAGCAGTTCTTC. It encodes CASSDLEGTGGNEQFF.

In its sample, this clone was seen once. V and J are TRBV7-2 and TRBJ2-7; 11 bases fit TRBD2. The CDR3 sequence is 13 residues long. The germline CDR1 and CDR2 sequences are SGHTA and FQGNSA. With V trimmed by 6 bases and J by 4 bases, 2 bases remained unmatched. This CDR3 is CASSSSGGYEQYF. In nucleotides, the CDR3 is TGTGCCAGCAGTTCTAGCGGGGGGTACGAGCAGTACTTC. The variable domain in full, completed from reference TRBV7-2 and TRBJ2-7, reads GAGVSQSPSNKVTEKGKDVELRCDPISGHTALYWYRQSLGQGLEFLIYFQGNSAPDKSGLPSDRFSAERTGGSVSTLTIQRTQQEDSAVYLCASSSSGGYEQYFGPGTRLTVT.

The gene calls are TRBV6-5 and TRBJ2-7, with TRBD1 matching over 9 bases. Germline-derived CDR1 and CDR2 are MNHEY and SVGAGI. The CDR3 extends over 13 amino acids. The ends lost 5 bases at V and 6 bases at J; junction bases unmatched: 5. CDR3 in amino acids: CASSRTGAVEQYF. As DNA, the CDR3 is TGTGCCAGCAGTCGGACAGGGGCCGTCGAGCAGTACTTC.

The chain uses TRBV29-1 and TRBJ2-5; tentative D call: TRBD1 (5 bases). The length of the CDR3 is 12 residues. CDR1 is SQVTM and CDR2 is ANQGSEA in the germline V gene. V was pared by 4 bases and J by 4 bases, with 10 bases between. The CDR3 reads CSVGGIGETQYF. DNA for the CDR3: TGCAGCGTTGGGGGCATCGGAGAGACCCAGTACTTC.

The chain combines TRBV5-1 with TRBJ2-5; possible D gene TRBD1, 6 bases. The germline V gene has CDR1 SGHRS and CDR2 YFSETQ. Trimming removed 0 bases from V and 7 bases from J, with 13 bases in between. The CDR3 runs 14 residues. CDR3 sequence (DNA): TGCGCCAGCAGCTTGGGATCAGGGGATGGGACCCAGTACTTC. Amino acids: CASSLGSGDGTQYF. The complete variable domain, with remaining parts taken from reference TRBV5-1 and TRBJ2-5, reads KAGVTQTPRYLIKTRGQQVTLSCSPISGHRSVSWYQQTPGQGLQFLFEYFSETQRNKGNFPGRFSGRQFSNSRSEMNVSTLELGDSALYLCASSLGSGDGTQYFGPGTRLLVL.

This chain joins TRBV2 and TRBJ2-1; tentative D call: TRBD2 (6 bases). CDR3 length: 14 residues. The germline gives CDR1 SNHLY, CDR2 FYNNEI. V lost 3 bases and J 6 bases, leaving 12 bases between the germline ends. The CDR3: CASSEGLGVNEQFF. The DNA of the CDR3 is TGTGCCAGCAGTGAGGGACTGGGGGTCAATGAGCAGTTCTTC.

The CDR3 region has the DNA TGTGCCAGCAGTTCATTCCAGCGGGGGGGCCGGAACGAGCAGTACTTC. Its protein product is CASSSFQRGGRNEQYF. V and J are TRBV2 and TRBJ2-7; TRBD2 matches at 10 bases. Germline CDR1 SNHLY, CDR2 FYNNEI. This CDR3 is 16 amino acids long. After removal of 5 bases from V and 5 bases from J, the junction contained 12 bases not matched to a gene.

V is TRBV21-1 and J is TRBJ1-3; the table's D gene call, TRBD1, was not cross checked with the DNA. TRBV21-1 is deemed a pseudogene. The CDR3 runs 14 residues. The CDR3 DNA sequence: TGTGCCAGCAGCAAAGCGGCAGGGGGAAACACCATATATTTT. It specifies CASSKAAGGNTIYF.

The V gene is TRBV6-6, the J gene TRBJ2-3; D is undetermined. CDR3 length equals 12 residues. V was pared by 5 bases and J by 2 bases, with 5 bases between. The germline gives CDR1 MNHNY, CDR2 SVGAGI (reference sequence). In DNA form, the CDR3 reads TGTGCCAGCAGTCCTACCACAGATACGCAGTATTTT. Translated: CASSPTTDTQYF.

This chain links TRBV7-9 with TRBJ1-4, with D hard to call. The CDR3 runs 15 residues. Germline V lookup: CDR1 SEHNR, CDR2 FQNEAQ (reference sequence). Trimming removed 2 bases from V and 8 bases from J, with 15 bases in between. The DNA for the CDR3 is TGTGCCAGCAGCTTACTTTCGGGGATAGGAGAAAAACTGTTTTTT. Its protein product is CASSLLSGIGEKLFF. The full variable domain, rest sourced from reference TRBV7-9 and TRBJ1-4, is DTGVSQNPRHKITKRGQNVTFRCDPISEHNRLYWYRQTLGQGPEFLTYFQNEAQLEKSRLLSDRFSAERPKGSFSTLEIQRTEQGDSAMYLCASSLLSGIGEKLFFGSGTQLSVL.

DNA for the CDR3: TGTGCCAGCAGTTTACAGGGTAACGAGCAGTACTTC. Its translation: CASSLQGNEQYF. The chain recombines TRBV28 with TRBJ2-7; D is possibly TRBD1 (5 bases). The CDR3 consists of 12 residues. V lost 2 bases, J lost 5 bases, and 7 bases lay in between. Per germline, CDR1 MDHEN and CDR2 SYDVKM.

On this clone: This same CDR3 is encoded by further DNA sequences in the sample. J is TRBJ1-1 and V is TRBV10-3, with unresolved D. The length of the CDR3 is 13 residues. V shed 2 bases and J shed 0 bases, with 4 bases lying between them. Germline V CDR1 and CDR2: ENHRY, SYGVKD. The CDR3 loop reads CAISETVNTEAFF. The DNA of the CDR3 is TGTGCCATCAGTGAGACGGTGAACACTGAAGCTTTCTTT.

The chain recombines TRBV27 with TRBJ2-7, with 8 bases lining up with TRBD2. CDR3 size: 17 residues. Losses at the gene ends were 5 bases for V and 5 bases for J; bases not matched to a gene: 17. CDR1 and CDR2 from the germline V gene are MNHEY and SMNVEV (reference sequence). CDR3 sequence (DNA): TGTGCCAGCAGTCCTTCCCCCGGAAGCGGGAGATCCCACGAGCAGTACTTC. As protein: CASSPSPGSGRSHEQYF.

This clone was detected only a few times. The chain uses TRBV5-6 and TRBJ2-2; 8 nucleotides match TRBD2. Per germline, CDR1 SGHDT and CDR2 YYEEEE. The CDR3 runs to 17 residues. V lost 4 bases and J lost 4; bases outside the gene matches: 12. CDR3 nucleotides: TGTGCCAGCAGCCCTGTTCTGGGGGCGGGGGGCACCGGGGAGCTGTTTTTT. It translates to CASSPVLGAGGTGELFF. Combining the CDR3 with reference TRBV5-6 and TRBJ2-2 gives the whole variable domain DAGVTQSPTHLIKTRGQQVTLRCSPKSGHDTVSWYQQALGQGPQFIFQYYEEEERQRGNFPDRFSGHQFPNYSSELNVNALLLGDSALYLCASSPVLGAGGTGELFFGEGSRLTVL.